This T cell receptor beta chain stems from a study of T cells in localized non-small cell lung cancer. Study outcomes and limitations: Elevated circulating T cell density in blood was associated with longer overall survival. Median detection of top 100 tumor clones in adjacent lung was 57 clones. The study sequenced only one region of the tumor. As a result, intratumor heterogeneity could not be excluded and remains possible.

On this clone: Its matching antigen is unknown.

The CDR3 contains 15 residues. The V and J ends lost 3 bases and 1 base, in that order; junction bases with no gene match: 2. The data were produced by immunoSEQ multiplex PCR, yet TCRdb's version contains in-frame clones alone and is incomplete. The table lists tens of thousands of clones, about 90% of them singletons, with 6.4% in the top ten. Sequenced here: peripheral blood, sampled before any cancer treatment. This TCR derives from a man aged 40 to 70 with stage I lung adenocarcinoma. The V gene is TRBV5-3, the J gene TRBJ1-5; 9 bases are shared with TRBD1. TRBV5-3 is an open reading frame whose function is uncertain. CDR3 protein: CARSSGQGSNQPQHF. In DNA form, the CDR3 reads TGTGCCAGAAGCTCGGGACAGGGCAGCAATCAGCCCCAGCATTTT.